This TCR beta chain appears in the sequencing data of a study of T-cell reconstitution after alpha-beta-depleted transplantation in children. Study-level findings and limits: The study traced high day-60 TCRbeta diversity in some patients to surviving recipient T cells and thymic progenitors. The study reportedly traced alpha-beta T cells about two months after transplant to several hundred expanded graft clones. Newly made T cells mostly supplied T-cell counts and diversity one year after transplant.

This clonotype was recorded at least ten times. The target antigen is unknown. Trimming cost V 0 bases and J 4 bases, with 9 bases left between them. The CDR3 is 14 residues long. Per the germline V gene, CDR1 is LGHNA and CDR2 is YSLEER. Preparation of the TCRbeta library used unique molecular identifiers. TCRdb recomputed calls from the PCR reads with MiXCR, one row per CDR3 protein. The sample lists roughly 200,000 distinct CDR3 sequences; around 7% were seen once. This sequence joins TRBV4-3 and TRBJ1-1; D is unresolved. This sample comprised PBMCs, obtained before TCRalphabeta/CD19-depleted stem cell transplant. The origin of this receptor is a boy between 2 and 15 years old with acute lymphoblastic leukemia, due to receive a stem cell transplant. The CDR3 here is CASSQDRAATEAFF. The CDR3 nucleotides are TGCGCCAGCAGCCAAGATCGTGCCGCCACTGAAGCTTTCTTT.